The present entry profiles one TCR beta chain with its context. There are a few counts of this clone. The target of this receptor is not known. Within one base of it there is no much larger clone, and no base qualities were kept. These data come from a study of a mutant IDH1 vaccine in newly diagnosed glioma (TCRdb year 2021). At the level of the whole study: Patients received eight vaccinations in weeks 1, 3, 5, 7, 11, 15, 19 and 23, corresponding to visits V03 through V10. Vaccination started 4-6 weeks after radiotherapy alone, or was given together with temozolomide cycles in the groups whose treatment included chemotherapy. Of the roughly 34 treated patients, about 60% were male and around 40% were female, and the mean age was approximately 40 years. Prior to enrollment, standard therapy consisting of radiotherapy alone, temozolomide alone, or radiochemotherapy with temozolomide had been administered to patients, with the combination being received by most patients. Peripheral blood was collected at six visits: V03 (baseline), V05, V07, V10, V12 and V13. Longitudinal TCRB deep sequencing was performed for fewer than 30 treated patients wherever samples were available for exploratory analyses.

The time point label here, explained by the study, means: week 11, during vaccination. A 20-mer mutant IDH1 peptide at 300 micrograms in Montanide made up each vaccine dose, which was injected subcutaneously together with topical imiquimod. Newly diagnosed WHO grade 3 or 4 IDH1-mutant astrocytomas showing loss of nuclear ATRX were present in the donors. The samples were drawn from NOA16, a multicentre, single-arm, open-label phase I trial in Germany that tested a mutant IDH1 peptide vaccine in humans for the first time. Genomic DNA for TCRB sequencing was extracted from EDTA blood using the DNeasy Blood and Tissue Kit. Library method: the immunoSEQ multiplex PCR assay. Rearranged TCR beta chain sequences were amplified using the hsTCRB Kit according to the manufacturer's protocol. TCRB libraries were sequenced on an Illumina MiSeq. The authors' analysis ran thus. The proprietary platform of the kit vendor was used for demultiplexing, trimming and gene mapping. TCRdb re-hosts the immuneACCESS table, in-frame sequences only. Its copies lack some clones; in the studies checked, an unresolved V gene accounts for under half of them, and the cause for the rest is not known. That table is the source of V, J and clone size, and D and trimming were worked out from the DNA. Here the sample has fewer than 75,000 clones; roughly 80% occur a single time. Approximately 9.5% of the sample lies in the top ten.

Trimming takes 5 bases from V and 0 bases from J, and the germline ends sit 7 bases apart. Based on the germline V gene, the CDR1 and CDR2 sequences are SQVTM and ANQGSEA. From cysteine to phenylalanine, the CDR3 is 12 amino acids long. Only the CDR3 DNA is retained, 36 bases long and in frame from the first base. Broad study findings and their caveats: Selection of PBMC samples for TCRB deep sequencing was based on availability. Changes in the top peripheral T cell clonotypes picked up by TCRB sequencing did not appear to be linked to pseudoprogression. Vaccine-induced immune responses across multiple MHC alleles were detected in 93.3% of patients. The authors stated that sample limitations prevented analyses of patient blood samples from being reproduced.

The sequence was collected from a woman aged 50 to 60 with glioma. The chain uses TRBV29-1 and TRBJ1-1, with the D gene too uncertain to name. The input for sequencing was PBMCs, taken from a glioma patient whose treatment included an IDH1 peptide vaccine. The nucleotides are TGCAGCGTTAGGGCGGTGAACACTGAAGCTTTCTTT. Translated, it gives CSVRAVNTEAFF.